The 10 T cell receptor beta chains listed next were all sequenced from one sample in a study of cytomegalovirus exposure and HLA in healthy donors. Primers for the PCR totalled 60 Vbeta and 13 Jbeta. Produced via immunoSEQ multiplex PCR; TCRdb's table is partial and in-frame only. The listing contains about 130,000 clones. Input material: PBMCs. These receptors all stem from a woman aged 60-75 years in good health and CMV-seronegative.

The chain uses TRBV7-2 and TRBJ1-6; no clear D gene. Trimming pared 1 base from V and 1 base from J, leaving 5 bases between. The germline V gene encodes CDR1 SGHTA and CDR2 FQGNSA. The CDR3 consists of 15 residues. The CDR3 DNA follows: TGTGCCAGCAGCTTAGTCAGTTCCTATAATTCACCCCTCCACTTT. Amino acid sequence: CASSLVSSYNSPLHF.

DNA of the CDR3: TGCGCCAGCAGTCACCCAGCAGGGTGCCCGCCAACCTACGAGCAGTACTTC. Amino acid sequence: CASSHPAGCPPTYEQYF. The chain carries TRBV23-1 and TRBJ2-7; maybe TRBD1 (5 bases). TRBV23-1 is marked as an open reading frame, function uncertain. Trimming shortened V by 3 bases and J by 2 bases, and 20 bases separated the two germline ends. CDR3 length equals 17 residues.

The V gene is TRBV5-1, the J gene TRBJ2-3, with TRBD1 matching over 8 bases. The CDR3 is made up of 16 amino acids. J gave up 3 bases and V 7 bases, and 13 bases lay outside the gene matches. Germline V gene sequence: CDR1 SGHRS, CDR2 YFSETQ. In DNA, the CDR3 is TGCGCCAGCGCCGCTGGCCAGGGGGCGCTTACAGATACGCAGTATTTT. Translating gives CASAAGQGALTDTQYF.

The chain uses TRBV29-1 and TRBJ2-5; maybe TRBD1 (7 bases). V lost 6 bases and J 1 base, leaving 21 bases between the germline ends. This CDR3 region has 16 residues. Germline CDR1 is SQVTM and CDR2 is ANQGSEA. DNA of the CDR3: TGCAGCGTATTTCTGCGGGGAAGGGGGCTCCAAGAGACCCAGTACTTC. Amino acid sequence: CSVFLRGRGLQETQYF.

This chain connects TRBV28 to TRBJ1-6; tentative D call: TRBD1 (6 bases). The germline V gene encodes CDR1 MDHEN and CDR2 SYDVKM. The CDR3 length is 17 residues. Trimming took off 2 bases at V and 2 bases at J, with 13 bases between the two ends. The CDR3 protein is CASSLEGGRPYNSPLHF. In nucleotides, the CDR3 is TGTGCCAGCAGTTTAGAAGGGGGTCGTCCCTATAATTCACCCCTCCACTTT. Based on the CDR3 plus reference TRBV28 and TRBJ1-6, the full variable domain is DVKVTQSSRYLVKRTGEKVFLECVQDMDHENMFWYRQDPGLGLRLIYFSYDVKMKEKGDIPEGYSVSREKKERFSLILESASTNQTSMYLCASSLEGGRPYNSPLHFGNGTRLTVT.

The V and J genes are TRBV28 and TRBJ1-1; 8 positions agree with TRBD1. The CDR3 contains 12 residues. The germline V gene encodes CDR1 MDHEN and CDR2 SYDVKM. With 8 bases clipped from V and 7 bases from J, the junction kept 6 bases outside the gene matches. Here the CDR3 reads CASDRGLGEAFF. CDR3 nucleotides: TGTGCCAGCGACAGGGGATTAGGTGAAGCTTTCTTT.

The chain recombines TRBV11-2 with TRBJ2-2; TRBD1 matches at 8 bases. After removal of 5 bases from V and 4 bases from J, the junction contained 9 bases not matched to a gene. The CDR3 consists of 16 residues. Per germline, CDR1 SGHAT and CDR2 FQNNGV. The CDR3 sequence is CASSRRAGGSTGELFF. The CDR3, as DNA: TGTGCCAGCAGCCGGCGAGCAGGGGGCAGCACCGGGGAGCTGTTTTTT.

The V and J genes are TRBV5-1 and TRBJ2-5, with 8 nucleotides matching TRBD2. The junction had 10 bases not matched to a gene; V was cut back by 4 bases and J by 5 bases. The V gene's germline CDR1 is SGHRS and CDR2 YFSETQ. CDR3 size: 15 residues. CDR3 in amino acids: CASSTAGGLGETQYF. CDR3 bases: TGCGCCAGCAGCACGGCGGGAGGTCTTGGGGAGACCCAGTACTTC.

The chain links TRBV30 to TRBJ1-5; 7 bases are a match to TRBD1. Germline V CDR1 and CDR2: GTSNPN, SVGIG (reference sequence). V lost 7 bases to trimming and J lost 5 bases; unmatched junction nucleotides: 11. The CDR3 loop spans 14 amino acids. The CDR3 sequence is CASTTGARDQPQHF. In DNA, the CDR3 is TGTGCCTCAACAACAGGGGCGCGAGATCAGCCCCAGCATTTT.

The chain carries TRBV11-3 and TRBJ1-1; maybe TRBD1 (5 bases). Trimming left V 2 bases short and J 5 bases short, with 9 bases between. CDR1 is SGHNT, CDR2 YENEEA, per germline. CDR3 size: 13 residues. The CDR3: CASSLQGGTEAFF. As DNA, the CDR3 is TGTGCCAGCAGCTTACAGGGTGGGACTGAAGCTTTCTTT.